This T cell receptor (beta chain) was identified in a study of OX40 agonist ivuxolimab in advanced cancers. Study conclusions and caveats: The mean number of expanded clones was higher in CD8+ T cells than in CD4+.

A history of autoimmune disease or systemic immunosuppression excluded patients. Clones were sequenced by immunoSEQ multiplex PCR, and TCRdb holds only the in-frame ones, with some missing. The table includes over 50,000 clones, over 80% detected once. This clone was seen a handful of times. Its target is not known. Germline V gene sequence: CDR1 SGHNT, CDR2 YYREEE (reference sequence). Unmatched junction bases numbered 5, after V lost 5 bases and J lost 6 bases. CDR3 length equals 14 residues. This material consisted of CD4+ or CD8+ T cells sorted from blood, taken in a trial of the OX40 agonist ivuxolimab. This chain uses TRBV5-4 with TRBJ2-1; 10 bases fit TRBD1. The sequence derives from an adult with an advanced solid tumor such as melanoma, head and neck, liver or kidney cancer. The CDR3 spells CASRGDRGANEQFF. As DNA, the CDR3 is TGTGCCAGCAGGGGGGACAGGGGCGCCAATGAGCAGTTCTTC.